Listed below are T cell receptor beta chains from one sample, sequenced in a study of T cell responses to AZD1222 COVID-19 vaccine. The table came from immunoSEQ multiplex PCR; TCRdb's copy has only in-frame clones and leaves some out. This table has some 96,000 clones, over 75% appearing once. Here the sequenced sample was peripheral blood, taken on day 0 of AZD1222 vaccination. Every receptor here comes from an adult in good health. Each CDR3 is given without its conserved first and last residue. The D gene is left open where the match is weak.

CDR3 protein,V gene,D gene,J gene,CDR3 length
ASSRDLASATDTQY,TRBV2,.,TRBJ2-3,14
ASSSTKDRGDEQF,TRBV11-2,TRBD1,TRBJ2-1,13
ASSTNTGGYGYT,TRBV19,TRBD1,TRBJ1-2,12
AWSRTGGFEKLF,TRBV30,TRBD1,TRBJ1-4,12
ASSEEDTFYNSPLH,TRBV2,.,TRBJ1-6,14
ASSKGTSSYNEQF,TRBV7-3,TRBD2,TRBJ2-1,13
ASSLETGSAGLEQY,TRBV18,TRBD2,TRBJ2-7,14
ASGAVPSTDTQY,TRBV3-1/TRBV3-2,.,TRBJ2-3,12
ASSYSEGGEQY,TRBV6-5,.,TRBJ2-7,11
AWSRQALSGANVLT,TRBV30,.,TRBJ2-6,14
ASTYSGGSGTGELF,TRBV28,TRBD2,TRBJ2-2,14
ASSIKILSGGQNYEQY,TRBV19,.,TRBJ2-7,16
ASRKLAGGPSSYNEQF,TRBV19,TRBD2,TRBJ2-1,16
ASSLGGNTEAF,TRBV11-1,.,TRBJ1-1,11
ASSWGF,TRBV25-1,.,TRBJ2-1,6
ATSIRDRVLNTEAF,TRBV15,TRBD1,TRBJ1-1,14
SASKGQGRGQF,TRBV20-1,TRBD1,TRBJ2-1,11
ASRSGTSGAYGQF,TRBV5-1,TRBD2,TRBJ2-1,13
ASSPAGGNEQF,TRBV12-3/TRBV12-4,.,TRBJ2-1,11
ASSQSFVDRGKGKNIQY,TRBV23-1,TRBD1,TRBJ2-4,17
ASSLRGSGNTIY,TRBV2,.,TRBJ1-3,12
ASSLESGSYEQY,TRBV5-1,TRBD2,TRBJ2-7,12
ASSERQGLLAGGSYEQY,TRBV6-1,TRBD2,TRBJ2-7,17
ASSYPPYEQY,TRBV6-2/TRBV6-3,.,TRBJ2-7,10
ASIQSLMNTEAF,TRBV6-5,.,TRBJ1-1,12
ASSVAKGIGSGELF,TRBV9,.,TRBJ2-2,14
SVKQTGGPYEQY,TRBV29-1,TRBD2,TRBJ2-7,12
ASSDRGSGYGYT,TRBV2,.,TRBJ1-2,12
ASSATGSYNSPLH,TRBV27,.,TRBJ1-6,13
ASSVGDVSSYNSPLH,TRBV9,.,TRBJ1-6,15
ASSNRGGLAKNIQY,TRBV19,.,TRBJ2-4,14
ASSQEYRGVYEQY,TRBV14,TRBD1,TRBJ2-7,13
ASSLALTGMNTEAF,TRBV4-1,.,TRBJ1-1,14
ASSEFGTQKDHMNNEQF,TRBV10-1,.,TRBJ2-1,17
ASQGQGFYEQY,TRBV10-3,TRBD1,TRBJ2-7,11
ASSIRTGGTDTQY,TRBV9,TRBD1,TRBJ2-3,13
ASSTRTGVGGYT,TRBV27,TRBD1,TRBJ1-2,12
ASSQDHWDINSPLH,TRBV14,.,TRBJ1-6,14
ASSGGTGTSDNEQF,TRBV9,TRBD2,TRBJ2-1,14
SVEWGQGNEQY,TRBV29-1,TRBD1,TRBJ2-7,11
ASSDSEGGADTQY,TRBV6-4,TRBD2,TRBJ2-3,13
ASSLWAGLVETQY,TRBV7-9,TRBD2,TRBJ2-5,13
ASSHEVLSYEQY,TRBV18,.,TRBJ2-7,12
ASSPTGSSYEQY,TRBV18,.,TRBJ2-7,12
ASSQAAHGSWDSYYEQY,TRBV4-1,.,TRBJ2-7,17
ASSQGQGRTGELF,TRBV4-3,TRBD1,TRBJ2-2,13
ARSLYQPELSGNTIY,TRBV5-3,.,TRBJ1-3,15
ASSFEQGYEQY,TRBV6-4,.,TRBJ2-7,11
ASKLFGRDNQPQH,TRBV19,.,TRBJ1-5,13
ASIRDRLTEAF,TRBV28,TRBD1,TRBJ1-1,11
ASSRASGSGYGYT,TRBV6-2/TRBV6-3,.,TRBJ1-2,13
ASSQEWTSGRVTGELF,TRBV3-1/TRBV3-2,TRBD2,TRBJ2-2,16
ASSYPPDTQY,TRBV6-5,.,TRBJ2-3,10
ASSFIRGQQETQY,TRBV7-9,TRBD1,TRBJ2-5,13
ATSRDQGGNSPLH,TRBV15,TRBD1,TRBJ1-6,13
ASSQGAGELF,TRBV6-5,.,TRBJ2-2,10
ASSPSGGTGLYEQY,TRBV28,.,TRBJ2-7,14
ASSPLQENTEAF,TRBV18,.,TRBJ1-1,12
ASSQVDLGFYQPQH,TRBV4-1,.,TRBJ1-5,14